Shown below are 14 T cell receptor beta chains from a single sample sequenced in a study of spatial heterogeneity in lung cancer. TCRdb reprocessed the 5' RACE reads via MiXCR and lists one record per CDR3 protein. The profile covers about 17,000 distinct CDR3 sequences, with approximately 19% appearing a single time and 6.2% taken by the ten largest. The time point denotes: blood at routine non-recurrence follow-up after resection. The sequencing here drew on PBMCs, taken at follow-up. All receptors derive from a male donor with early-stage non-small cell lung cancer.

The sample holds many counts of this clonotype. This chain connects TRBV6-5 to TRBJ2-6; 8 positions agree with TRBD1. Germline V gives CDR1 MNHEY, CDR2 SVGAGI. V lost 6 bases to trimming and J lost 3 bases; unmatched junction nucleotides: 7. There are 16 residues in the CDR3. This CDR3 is CASSRTGTFGANVLTF. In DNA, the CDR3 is TGTGCCAGCAGCAGGACAGGGACTTTTGGGGCCAACGTCCTGACTTTC.

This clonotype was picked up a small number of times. The CDR3 sequence: CASSLDGEYGYTF. The CDR3 nucleotides read TGCGCCAGCAGCTTGGATGGCGAGTATGGCTACACCTTC. The chain employs TRBV5-1 and TRBJ1-2; D gene unclear. The CDR3 covers 13 residues. The V end was cut by 0 bases, the J end by 5 bases, with 8 bases between. Per the germline V gene, CDR1 is SGHRS and CDR2 is YFSETQ.

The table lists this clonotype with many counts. CDR3 loop: CASSFPPRGADTQYF. The CDR3 nucleotides are TGTGCCAGCAGCTTCCCCCCCCGAGGGGCAGATACGCAGTATTTT. This chain joins TRBV7-9 and TRBJ2-3; D could derive from TRBD1 or TRBD2 (5 bases each). V dropped 3 bases and J dropped 4 bases, with 14 bases sitting between them. In germline, CDR1 is SEHNR, CDR2 FQNEAQ (reference sequence). The CDR3 covers 15 residues.

The CDR3 nucleotides are TGTGCCACAAAGGGGGGCCCCACGGACACTGAAGCTTTCTTT. Its translation is CATKGGPTDTEAFF. This sequence joins TRBV7-3 and TRBJ1-1; D possibly corresponds to TRBD1 (6 bases). The CDR3 consists of 14 residues. The V end lost 10 bases, the J end lost 3 bases, and 18 bases lay between the germline ends. Germline CDR1 and CDR2: SGHTA and FQGTGA.

DNA of the CDR3: TGTGCCAGCAGCCACGGGGACGGTAACCCCAACACTGAAGCTTTCTTT. Protein: CASSHGDGNPNTEAFF. The chain employs TRBV4-2 and TRBJ1-1; the D gene is possibly TRBD1 (5 bases). V was clipped by 3 bases and J by 2 bases, with 16 bases between them. CDR1 and CDR2 from the germline V gene are LGHNA and YNFKEQ. The CDR3 length is 16 residues.

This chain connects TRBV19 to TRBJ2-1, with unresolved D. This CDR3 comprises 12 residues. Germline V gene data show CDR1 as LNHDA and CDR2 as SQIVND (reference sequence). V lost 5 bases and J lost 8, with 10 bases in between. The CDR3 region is CASSPSGYEQFF. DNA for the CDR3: TGTGCCAGTAGTCCCAGTGGGTATGAGCAGTTCTTC.

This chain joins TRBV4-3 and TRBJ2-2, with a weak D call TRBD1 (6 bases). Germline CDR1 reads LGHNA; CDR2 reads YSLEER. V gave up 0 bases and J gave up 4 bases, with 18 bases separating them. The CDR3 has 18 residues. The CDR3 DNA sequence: TGCGCCAGCAGCCAAGAGATTTGGGACATCGACCTCACCGGGGAGCTGTTTTTT. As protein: CASSQEIWDIDLTGELFF.

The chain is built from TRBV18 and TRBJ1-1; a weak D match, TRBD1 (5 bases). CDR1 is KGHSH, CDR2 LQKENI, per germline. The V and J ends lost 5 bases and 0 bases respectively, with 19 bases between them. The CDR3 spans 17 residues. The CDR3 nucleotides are TGTGCCAGCTCAGAGAATCGACAGATTTACATGAACACTGAAGCTTTCTTT. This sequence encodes CASSENRQIYMNTEAFF.

CDR3 residues: CSVEELRVRRGANYGYTF. The DNA of the CDR3 is TGCAGCGTTGAAGAGCTCCGGGTCCGCCGCGGAGCTAACTATGGCTACACCTTC. The chain employs TRBV29-1 and TRBJ1-2; no firm D call. This CDR3 is built from 18 residues. Trimming removed 0 bases from V and 0 bases from J, with 20 bases in between. Germline assignment: CDR1 SQVTM and CDR2 ANQGSEA. Full variable domain (remainder filled in from reference TRBV29-1 and TRBJ1-2): SAVISQKPSRDICQRGTSLTIQCQVDSQVTMMFWYRQQPGQSLTLIATANQGSEATYESGFVIDKFPISRPNLTFSTLTVSNMSPEDSSIYLCSVEELRVRRGANYGYTFGSGTRLTVV.

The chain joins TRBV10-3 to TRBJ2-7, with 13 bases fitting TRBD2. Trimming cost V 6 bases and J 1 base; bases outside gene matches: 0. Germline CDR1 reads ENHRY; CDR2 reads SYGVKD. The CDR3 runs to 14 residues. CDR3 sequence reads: CAIRGLAGSYEQYF. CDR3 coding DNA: TGTGCCATCAGGGGACTAGCGGGGTCCTACGAGCAGTACTTC.

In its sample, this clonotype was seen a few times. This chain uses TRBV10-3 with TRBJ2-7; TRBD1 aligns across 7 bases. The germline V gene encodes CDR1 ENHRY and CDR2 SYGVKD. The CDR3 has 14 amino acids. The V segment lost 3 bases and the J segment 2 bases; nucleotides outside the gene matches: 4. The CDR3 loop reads CAISDTTGTYEQYF. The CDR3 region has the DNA TGTGCCATCAGTGATACGACAGGGACCTACGAGCAGTACTTC.

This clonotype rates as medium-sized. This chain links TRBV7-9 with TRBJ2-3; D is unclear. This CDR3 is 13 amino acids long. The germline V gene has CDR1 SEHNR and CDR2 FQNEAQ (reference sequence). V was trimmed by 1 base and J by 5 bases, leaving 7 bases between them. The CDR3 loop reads CASSLVGVDTQYF. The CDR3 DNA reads TGTGCCAGCAGCTTAGTAGGTGTAGATACGCAGTATTTT.

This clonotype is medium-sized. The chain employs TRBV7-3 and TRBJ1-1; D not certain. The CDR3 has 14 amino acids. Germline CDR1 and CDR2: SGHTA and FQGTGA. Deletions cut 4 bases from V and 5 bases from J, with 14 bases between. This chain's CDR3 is CASSSSDGLTEAFF. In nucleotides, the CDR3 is TGTGCCAGCAGCTCCTCGGACGGGTTGACTGAAGCTTTCTTT.

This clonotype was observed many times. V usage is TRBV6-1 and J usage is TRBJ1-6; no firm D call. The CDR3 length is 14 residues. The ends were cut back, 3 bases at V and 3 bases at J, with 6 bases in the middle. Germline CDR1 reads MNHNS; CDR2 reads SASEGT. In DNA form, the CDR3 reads TGTGCCAGCAGTGACGGAAACTATAATTCACCCCTCCACTTT. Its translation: CASSDGNYNSPLHF.